This entry lists 18 T cell receptor beta chains sequenced from one sample in a study of blood T cells in healthy people across ages. Combining a sample-barcoded 5' primer with a J-beta primer mix, a second PCR ran for 7 to 11 cycles. One entry per CDR3 protein, called by TCRdb with MiXCR from the 5' RACE reads. The table has fewer than 800,000 distinct CDR3 sequences, 32% seen once. The sequencing sample was made of blood. Receptor source: a woman at least 80 years old in good health.

This clonotype was detected ten times or more. The gene calls are TRBV3-1 and TRBJ2-7; 7 positions match TRBD2. Per germline, CDR1 LGHDT and CDR2 YNNKEL (reference sequence). The CDR3 consists of 13 residues. The V gene end was trimmed by 4 bases and the J gene end by 7 bases; junction bases not matched to a gene: 7. CDR3 DNA: TGTGCCAGCAGCCGTCCTCGGGGGGTGGAGCAGTACTTC. It specifies CASSRPRGVEQYF.

The chain has TRBV7-2 and TRBJ2-7; D is unclear. The CDR3 covers 15 residues. Per germline, CDR1 SGHTA and CDR2 FQGNSA. The V and J ends lost 5 bases and 0 bases respectively, with 14 bases between them. As DNA, the CDR3 is TGTGCCAGCAGCCCCCCGAGCATGAGCTCCTACGAGCAGTACTTC. This gives the protein CASSPPSMSSYEQYF.

Details on this clonotype: This sequence may be a read error, since a much larger clone differs from it by one base. This rearrangement joins TRBV12-5 to TRBJ2-7; the D is unclear. Trimming removed 4 bases at V and 5 bases at J, with 9 bases between. This CDR3 has 12 residues. Germline CDR1 is LGHNT and CDR2 is FRNRAP. CDR3 sequence (DNA): TGTGCTAGTGGTTCGGGCAGCCACGAGCAGTACTTC. This gives the protein CASGSGSHEQYF.

This clonotype appeared many times. The rearrangement links TRBV5-1 to TRBJ2-7; D remains ambiguous. CDR1 and CDR2 from the germline V gene are SGHRS and YFSETQ. The V gene lost 0 bases and the J gene lost 2 bases, with 12 bases spanning the gap. The CDR3 runs to 15 residues. In nucleotides, the CDR3 is TGCGCCAGCAGCTTGGGTGCCCCGGTCGCCTACGAGCAGTACTTC. It codes for CASSLGAPVAYEQYF.

This clonotype has a count of ten or more. The V and J genes are TRBV6-1 and TRBJ1-6, with a tentative D call TRBD1 (5 bases). Looked up from germline, CDR1 is MNHNS and CDR2 is SASEGT. Between the trimmed V and J ends, which lost 4 bases and 8 bases, there was a span of 9 bases. CDR3 length equals 13 residues. CDR3 loop: CASSGGRDSPLHF. CDR3 bases: TGTGCCAGCAGTGGTGGCAGGGATTCACCCCTCCACTTT.

This clonotype was observed many times. J is TRBJ2-5 and V is TRBV5-1; TRBD1 matches 9 bases. The closer fit of TRBJ2-7 to the DNA end suggests the J call may be wrong. Germline CDR1 SGHRS, CDR2 YFSETQ. The CDR3 loop spans 15 amino acids. CDR3 region: CASSLQPTGGSEQYF. The CDR3 DNA follows: TGCGCCAGCAGCCTCCAACCCACAGGGGGCAGCGAGCAGTACTTC.

This clonotype was counted at least ten times. This rearrangement joins TRBV5-1 to TRBJ2-3, with D perhaps matching TRBD2 (7 bases). Germline V gene lookup returns CDR1 SGHRS and CDR2 YFSETQ. CDR3 size: 18 residues. Trimming removed 0 bases at V and 0 bases at J, with 17 bases between. The CDR3 region has the DNA TGCGCCAGCAGCTTGGCGAGGTCGGGGGGCCCCAGCACAGATACGCAGTATTTT. Its translation is CASSLARSGGPSTDTQYF. Supplemented by reference TRBV5-1 and TRBJ2-3, the full variable domain reads KAGVTQTPRYLIKTRGQQVTLSCSPISGHRSVSWYQQTPGQGLQFLFEYFSETQRNKGNFPGRFSGRQFSNSRSEMNVSTLELGDSALYLCASSLARSGGPSTDTQYFGPGTRLTVL.

This clonotype came up a few times. The rearrangement joins TRBV5-6 to TRBJ1-1, with 10 bases identical to TRBD1. The CDR3 is 15 residues long. The V segment lost 2 bases and the J segment 7 bases; nucleotides outside the gene matches: 8. Germline assignment: CDR1 SGHDT and CDR2 YYEEEE. In DNA, the CDR3 is TGTGCCAGCAGCTTTGTTGACAGGGGGCAAATTGAAGCTTTCTTT. This translates into CASSFVDRGQIEAFF.

The chain is built from TRBV20-1 and TRBJ2-1; D perhaps matches TRBD2 (5 bases). CDR3 length: 14 amino acids. Germline loops: CDR1 DFQATT, CDR2 SNEGSKA (reference sequence). V lost 5 bases and J 5 bases, leaving 16 bases between the germline ends. The CDR3 nucleotides are TGCAGTGCTTGCACCCTAGCTGGGGACAATGAGCAGTTCTTC. This sequence encodes CSACTLAGDNEQFF.

This clonotype was detected many times. The CDR3 sequence: CSASIGLAGINEQFF. For the CDR3, the DNA is TGCAGTGCTAGCATTGGACTAGCGGGTATAAATGAGCAGTTCTTC. The V gene is TRBV20-1, the J gene TRBJ2-1, with 11 bases aligning to TRBD2. This CDR3 has 15 amino acids. Germline CDR1 reads DFQATT; CDR2 reads SNEGSKA (reference sequence). Unmatched junction bases numbered 8, after V lost 3 bases and J lost 7 bases.

This clonotype was picked up one time. The chain uses TRBV20-1 and TRBJ2-3, with TRBD2 matching 9 bases. V shed 6 bases, J shed 0 bases, and the junction held 13 bases outside the gene matches. Germline-derived CDR1 and CDR2 are DFQATT and SNEGSKA (reference sequence). The CDR3 totals 17 residues. The CDR3, as DNA: TGCAGTGCAATGCGGGGGGGCTCGGGTCGGAGCACAGATACGCAGTATTTT. Its protein product is CSAMRGGSGRSTDTQYF.

For this clonotype: The junction differs from germline at one of its ends, possibly a read error. The chain joins TRBV5-1 to TRBJ2-5, with a tentative D call TRBD2 (6 bases). This CDR3 spans 14 amino acids. The V gene's germline CDR1 is SGHRS and CDR2 YFSETQ. CDR3 nucleotide sequence: TGCGCCAACAGCTTGGGGGGACCGCAAGAGACCCAGTACTTC. It encodes CANSLGGPQETQYF.

The sample holds many counts of this clonotype. This chain connects TRBV20-1 to TRBJ2-7, with 10 bases matching TRBD1. Germline-derived CDR1 and CDR2 are DFQATT and SNEGSKA (reference sequence). Trimming cost V 5 bases and J 6 bases; bases outside gene matches: 10. This CDR3 region has 14 residues. The CDR3 loop reads CSAYRGTGAGEQYF. CDR3 sequence (DNA): TGCAGTGCTTATCGCGGGACAGGGGCTGGCGAGCAGTACTTC.

The sample holds many counts of this clonotype. The chain carries TRBV5-1 and TRBJ2-4; D possibly corresponds to TRBD2 (5 bases). Per germline, CDR1 SGHRS and CDR2 YFSETQ. The V end lost 0 bases, the J end lost 7 bases, and 14 bases lay between the germline ends. The CDR3 totals 15 residues. The CDR3 is CASSLAGSEGNIQYF. In DNA form, the CDR3 reads TGCGCCAGCAGCTTGGCTGGTAGCGAAGGGAACATTCAGTACTTC.

This clonotype came up a few times. This sequence joins TRBV3-1 and TRBJ1-6; D not resolved. Trimming took 2 bases from V and 4 from J, leaving 9 bases between them. Germline CDR1 is LGHDT and CDR2 is YNNKEL (reference sequence). This CDR3 has 15 residues. The CDR3 nucleotides are TGTGCCAGCAGCCAAACCTTGAGTTATAATTCACCCCTCCACTTT. This translates into CASSQTLSYNSPLHF.

This clonotype was seen ten or more times. This chain links TRBV30 with TRBJ2-3; possibly TRBD2 for D (5 bases). Trimming stripped 0 bases from V and 2 bases from J, with 18 bases between. CDR3 length: 17 amino acids. The germline V gene encodes CDR1 GTSNPN and CDR2 SVGIG (reference sequence). CDR3 nucleotides: TGTGCCTGGAGTGTCGCTTCGTTCGGCGGGTACACAGATACGCAGTATTTT. It codes for CAWSVASFGGYTDTQYF.

This clonotype turned up a few times. Just one base apart from a much larger clone, this may be a read error. The chain combines TRBV4-3 with TRBJ2-7; D is unresolved. Germline loops: CDR1 LGHNA, CDR2 YSLEER. V was shortened by 0 bases and J by 7 bases, with 16 bases between the two germline ends. CDR3 length: 15 residues. The chain's CDR3 is CASSQDFGEFHEQYF. The CDR3 nucleotides are TGCGCCAGCAGCCAAGATTTTGGGGAATTCCATGAGCAGTACTTC.

J is TRBJ2-5 and V is TRBV10-3; no reliable D call. The CDR3 runs to 16 residues. The V end lost 0 bases, the J end lost 1 base, and 12 bases lay between the germline ends. From germline, CDR1 is ENHRY and CDR2 SYGVKD. CDR3 DNA sequence: TGTGCCATCAGTGAGTCATTTCGAGATTTCCAAGAGACCCAGTACTTC. Encoded protein: CAISESFRDFQETQYF.